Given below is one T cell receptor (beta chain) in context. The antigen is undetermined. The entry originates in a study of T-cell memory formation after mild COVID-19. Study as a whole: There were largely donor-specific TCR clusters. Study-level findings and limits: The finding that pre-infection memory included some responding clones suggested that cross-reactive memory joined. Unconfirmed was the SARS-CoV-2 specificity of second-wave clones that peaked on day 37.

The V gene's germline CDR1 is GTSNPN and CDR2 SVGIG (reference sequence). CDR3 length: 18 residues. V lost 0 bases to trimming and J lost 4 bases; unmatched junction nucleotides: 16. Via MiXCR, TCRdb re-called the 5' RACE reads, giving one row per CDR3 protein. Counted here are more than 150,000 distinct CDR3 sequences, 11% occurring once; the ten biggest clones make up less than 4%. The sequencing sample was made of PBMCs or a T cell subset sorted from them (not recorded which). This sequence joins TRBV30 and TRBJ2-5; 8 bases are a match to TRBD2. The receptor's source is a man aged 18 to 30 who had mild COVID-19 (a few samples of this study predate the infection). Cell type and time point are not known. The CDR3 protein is CAWSVFPWRSGGRETQYF. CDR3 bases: TGTGCCTGGAGTGTATTCCCCTGGCGATCGGGGGGGCGAGAGACCCAGTACTTC.